The rows below give T cell receptor beta chains drawn from one sample of a study of control samples from healthy donors and cancer patients. Measured with immunoSEQ multiplex PCR; TCRdb has only the in-frame clones, and not every one. The table records 130,000 or so clones, 90% to 95% of them present only once. Material: PBMCs. The receptors were gathered from a man between 60 and 75 years old with colorectal cancer. The CDR3 runs from the conserved cysteine through the conserved F or W. The D gene is left open where the match is weak. Clone size, where shown, is once, few, many, or a class for clones that have expanded.

d_gene | abundance | j_gene | v_gene | CDR3aa | CDR3nt
NA | NA | TRBJ1-1 | TRBV6-6 | CASSYSQGMNTEAFF | TGTGCCAGCAGTTACTCGCAGGGGATGAACACTGAAGCTTTCTTT
NA | NA | TRBJ1-5 | TRBV29-1 | CSVRQGDQPQHF | TGCAGCGTTAGGCAGGGAGATCAGCCCCAGCATTTT
TRBD1 | NA | TRBJ2-7 | TRBV11-2 | CASSKGADEQYF | TGTGCCAGCAGTAAGGGGGCCGACGAGCAGTACTTC
NA | NA | TRBJ2-7 | TRBV6-1 | CASSEEGRVSSYEQYF | TGTGCCAGCAGTGAGGAAGGGCGGGTTAGCTCCTACGAGCAGTACTTC
TRBD1 | NA | TRBJ1-2 | TRBV7-9 | CASSPRGKGGYTF | TGTGCCAGCAGCCCCAGGGGGAAAGGCGGCTACACCTTC
NA | NA | TRBJ1-1 | TRBV5-1 | CASSEQGPSIMNTEAFF | TGCGCCAGCAGCGAGCAGGGTCCCTCTATTATGAACACTGAAGCTTTCTTT
NA | NA | TRBJ2-5 | TRBV2 | CASSEVETQYF | TGTGCCAGCAGTGAGGTAGAGACCCAGTACTTC
NA | NA | TRBJ1-2 | TRBV12-3/TRBV12-4 | CASSSGHYGYTF | TGTGCCAGCAGTTCTGGACACTATGGCTACACCTTC
NA | NA | TRBJ1-2 | TRBV5-1 | CASSLAEGNYGYTF | TGCGCCAGCAGCTTGGCCGAAGGTAACTATGGCTACACCTTC
NA | NA | TRBJ1-5 | TRBV19 | CASSRGRDQPQHF | TGTGCCAGTAGCCGGGGGAGGGATCAGCCCCAGCATTTT
TRBD2 | once | TRBJ2-3 | TRBV25-1 | CASSEYSGGAAGTDTQYF | TGTGCCAGCAGTGAATACAGCGGGGGGGCCGCAGGCACAGATACGCAGTATTTT
NA | NA | TRBJ2-3 | TRBV24-1 | CATSGGVDTQYF | TGTGCCACCAGTGGGGGGGTAGATACGCAGTATTTT
NA | NA | TRBJ2-1 | TRBV11-3 | CASSLDRQVGEQFF | TGTGCCAGCAGCTTAGATCGGCAGGTCGGTGAGCAGTTCTTC
NA | NA | TRBJ1-1 | TRBV4-3 | CASSLETPNTEAFF | TGCGCCAGCAGCCTGGAAACTCCGAACACTGAAGCTTTCTTT
NA | once | TRBJ2-5 | TRBV5-1 | CASSQQIETQYF | TGCGCCAGCAGCCAACAAATCGAGACCCAGTACTTC
NA | NA | TRBJ1-6 | TRBV30 | CALGPPLHF | TGTGCCCTCGGACCACCCCTCCACTTT
TRBD1 | NA | TRBJ2-2 | TRBV6-5 | CASSITGDGELFF | TGTGCCAGCAGCATCACAGGGGACGGGGAGCTGTTTTTT
TRBD2 | NA | TRBJ2-1 | TRBV2 | CASTRLAGPYNEQFF | TGTGCCAGCACCCGACTAGCGGGGCCCTACAATGAGCAGTTCTTC
NA | NA | TRBJ1-5 | TRBV5-1 | CASSAGPQNQPQHF | TGCGCCAGCAGCGCCGGGCCGCAGAATCAGCCCCAGCATTTT
TRBD2 | NA | TRBJ2-5 | TRBV6-5 | CASTRLAGGLETQYF | TGTGCCAGCACGCGACTAGCGGGGGGGCTAGAGACCCAGTACTTC
TRBD1 | NA | TRBJ1-4 | TRBV2 | CASITGVGNEKLFF | TGTGCCAGCATTACAGGGGTCGGTAATGAAAAACTGTTTTTT
TRBD1 | NA | TRBJ2-7 | TRBV7-9 | CASSLGVGDSRYEQYF | TGTGCCAGCAGCTTAGGAGTAGGGGACAGTCGATACGAGCAGTACTTC
TRBD1 | NA | TRBJ2-2 | TRBV12-3/TRBV12-4 | CASSLTGKLFF | TGTGCCAGCAGTTTGACAGGGAAGCTGTTTTTT
TRBD2 | NA | TRBJ2-1 | TRBV3-1/TRBV3-2 | CASSQAERLAGDNEQFF | TGTGCCAGCAGCCAAGCCGAAAGGCTAGCGGGGGACAATGAGCAGTTCTTC
TRBD1 | NA | TRBJ1-6 | TRBV13 | CASSSGQGNSPLHF | TGTGCCAGCAGCTCAGGACAGGGGAATTCACCCCTCCACTTT
TRBD2 | NA | TRBJ2-1 | TRBV25-1 | CASSGAGSSYNEQFF | TGTGCCAGCAGTGGAGCGGGGAGCTCCTACAATGAGCAGTTCTTC
NA | once | TRBJ2-7 | TRBV5-1 | CASSFATEEQYF | TGCGCCAGCAGCTTCGCGACAGAAGAGCAGTACTTC
NA | NA | TRBJ2-3 | TRBV9 | CASSVGGRRTDTQYF | TGTGCCAGCAGCGTAGGGGGACGTCGCACAGATACGCAGTATTTT
TRBD2 | NA | TRBJ2-2 | TRBV2 | CASSDSGGITGELFF | TGTGCCAGCAGTGACTCGGGGGGTATTACCGGGGAGCTGTTTTTT
TRBD1 | NA | TRBJ1-2 | TRBV6-1 | CASSEDPPGGFYGYTF | TGTGCCAGCAGTGAAGACCCCCCAGGGGGGTTCTATGGCTACACCTTC
NA | once | TRBJ1-3 | TRBV12-3/TRBV12-4 | CASSFSRNTIYF | TGTGCCAGCAGTTTTTCGAGAAACACCATATATTTT
NA | once | TRBJ1-3 | TRBV11-2 | CASSFLKHSGNTIYF | TGTGCCAGCAGCTTTTTGAAACACTCTGGAAACACCATATATTTT
TRBD2 | NA | TRBJ2-3 | TRBV27 | CASTSGLAGDTQYF | TGTGCCAGCACCTCGGGACTAGCGGGGGATACGCAGTATTTT
NA | NA | TRBJ2-7 | TRBV5-6 | CASSLGQTPYEQYF | TGTGCCAGCAGCTTGGGACAGACCCCCTACGAGCAGTACTTC
NA | NA | TRBJ1-3 | TRBV21-1 | CASSKRSYRSGNTIYF | TGTGCCAGCAGCAAACGGTCATACCGCTCTGGAAACACCATATATTTT
NA | NA | TRBJ1-5 | TRBV19 | CASKGFGQPQHF | TGTGCCAGTAAGGGCTTCGGTCAGCCCCAGCATTTT
NA | NA | TRBJ2-3 | TRBV7-9 | CASSLRGGTDTQYF | TGTGCCAGCAGCTTAAGGGGGGGCACAGATACGCAGTATTTT
TRBD2 | NA | TRBJ2-1 | TRBV5-1 | CASSRLAGDHRTPNEQFF | TGCGCCAGCAGCCGGCTAGCGGGGGACCACCGAACACCCAATGAGCAGTTCTTC
NA | NA | TRBJ2-2 | TRBV5-6 | CASSSTLLETGELFF | TGTGCCAGCAGTTCTACCCTCCTGGAGACCGGGGAGCTGTTTTTT
TRBD1 | NA | TRBJ2-5 | TRBV6-5 | CASSPGTGGAKTQYF | TGTGCCAGCAGCCCCGGGACAGGGGGCGCGAAGACCCAGTACTTC
NA | NA | TRBJ1-3 | TRBV7-2 | CASSLGTVDTIYF | TGTGCCAGCAGCTTAGGGACAGTAGACACCATATATTTT
TRBD1 | NA | TRBJ1-1 | TRBV3-1/TRBV3-2 | CASSPGQGVNTEAFF | TGTGCCAGCAGCCCGGGACAGGGGGTGAACACTGAAGCTTTCTTT
NA | NA | TRBJ2-5 | TRBV5-1 | CASSLWSHQETQYF | TGCGCCAGCAGCTTGTGGTCCCACCAAGAGACCCAGTACTTC
NA | NA | TRBJ2-7 | TRBV28 | CASSSGGQQLYEQYF | TGTGCCAGCAGTTCCGGGGGACAACAGCTCTACGAGCAGTACTTC
NA | NA | TRBJ2-5 | TRBV5-1 | CASSLPLAQGTQYF | TGCGCCAGCAGCTTACCCCTAGCACAGGGGACCCAGTACTTC
TRBD2 | NA | TRBJ2-3 | TRBV7-8 | CASSLALAGGPVGDTQYF | TGTGCCAGCAGCTTAGCGCTAGCGGGGGGGCCGGTTGGCGATACGCAGTATTTT
NA | NA | TRBJ1-4 | TRBV7-2 | CASSLGGGEKLFF | TGTGCCAGCAGCTTAGGGGGAGGTGAAAAACTGTTTTTT
NA | NA | TRBJ2-2 | TRBV6-5 | CASRPTQGYTGELFF | TGTGCCAGCAGGCCCACCCAGGGTTACACCGGGGAGCTGTTTTTT